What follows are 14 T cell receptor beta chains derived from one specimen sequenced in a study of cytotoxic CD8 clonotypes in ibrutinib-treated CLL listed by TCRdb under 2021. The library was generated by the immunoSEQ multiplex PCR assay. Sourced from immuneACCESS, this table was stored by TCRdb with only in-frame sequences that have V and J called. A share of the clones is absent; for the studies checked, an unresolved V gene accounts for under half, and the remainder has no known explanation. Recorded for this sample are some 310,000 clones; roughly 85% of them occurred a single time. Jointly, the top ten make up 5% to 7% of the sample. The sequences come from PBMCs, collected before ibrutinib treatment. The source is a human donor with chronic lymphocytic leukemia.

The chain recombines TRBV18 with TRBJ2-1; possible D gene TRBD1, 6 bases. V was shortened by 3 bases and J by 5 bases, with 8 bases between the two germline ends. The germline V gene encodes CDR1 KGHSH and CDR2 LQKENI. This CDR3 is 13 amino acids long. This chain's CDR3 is CASSPGAHNEQFF. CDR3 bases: TGTGCCAGCTCACCGGGGGCGCACAATGAGCAGTTCTTC.

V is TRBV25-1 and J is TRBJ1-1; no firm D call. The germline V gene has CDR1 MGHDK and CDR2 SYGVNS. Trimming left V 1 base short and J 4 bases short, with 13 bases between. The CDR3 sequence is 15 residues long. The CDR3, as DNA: TGTGCCAGCAGTGAATTGTGGGTAGATCGCACTGAAGCTTTCTTT. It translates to CASSELWVDRTEAFF.

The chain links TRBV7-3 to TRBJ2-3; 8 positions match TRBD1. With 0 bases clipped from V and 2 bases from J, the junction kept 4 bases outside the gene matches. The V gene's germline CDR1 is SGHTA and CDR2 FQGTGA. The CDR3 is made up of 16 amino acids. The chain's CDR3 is CASSLTQGAVTDTQYF. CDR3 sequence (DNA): TGTGCCAGCAGCTTAACTCAGGGGGCTGTCACAGATACGCAGTATTTT. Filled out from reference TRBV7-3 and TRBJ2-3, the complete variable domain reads GAGVSQTPSNKVTEKGKYVELRCDPISGHTALYWYRQSLGQGPEFLIYFQGTGAADDSGLPNDRFFAVRPEGSVSTLKIQRTERGDSAVYLCASSLTQGAVTDTQYFGPGTRLTVL.

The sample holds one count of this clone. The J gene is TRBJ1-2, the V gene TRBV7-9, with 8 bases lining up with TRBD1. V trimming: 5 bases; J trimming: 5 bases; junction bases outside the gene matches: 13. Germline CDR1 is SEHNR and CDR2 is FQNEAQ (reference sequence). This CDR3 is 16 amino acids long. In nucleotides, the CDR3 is TGTGCCAGCAGCCAGGGGGCGATCTGGGCAAGTTATGGCTACACCTTC. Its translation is CASSQGAIWASYGYTF. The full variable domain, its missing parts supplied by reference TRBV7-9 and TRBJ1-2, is DTGVSQNPRHKITKRGQNVTFRCDPISEHNRLYWYRQTLGQGPEFLTYFQNEAQLEKSRLLSDRFSAERPKGSFSTLEIQRTEQGDSAMYLCASSQGAIWASYGYTFGSGTRLTVV.

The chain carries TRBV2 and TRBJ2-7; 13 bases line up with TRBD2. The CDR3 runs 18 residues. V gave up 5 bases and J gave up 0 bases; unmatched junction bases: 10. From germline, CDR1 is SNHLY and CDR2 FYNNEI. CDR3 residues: CASSSVTSGRLSSYEQYF. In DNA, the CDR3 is TGTGCCAGCAGTAGTGTGACTAGCGGGAGGTTAAGCTCCTACGAGCAGTACTTC.

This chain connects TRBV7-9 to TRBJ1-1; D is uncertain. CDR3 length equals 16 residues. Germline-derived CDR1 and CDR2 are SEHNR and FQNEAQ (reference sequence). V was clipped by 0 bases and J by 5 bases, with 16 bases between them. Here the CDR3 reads CASSLARLGGRTEAFF. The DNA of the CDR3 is TGTGCCAGCAGCTTAGCGCGATTGGGAGGGCGGACTGAAGCTTTCTTT.

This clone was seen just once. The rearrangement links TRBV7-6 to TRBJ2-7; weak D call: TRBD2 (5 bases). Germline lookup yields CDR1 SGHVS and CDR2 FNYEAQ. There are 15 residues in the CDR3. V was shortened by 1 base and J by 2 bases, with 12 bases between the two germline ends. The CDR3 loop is CASSLGAGLTYEQYF. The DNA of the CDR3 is TGTGCCAGCAGCTTAGGGGCGGGTTTAACCTACGAGCAGTACTTC.

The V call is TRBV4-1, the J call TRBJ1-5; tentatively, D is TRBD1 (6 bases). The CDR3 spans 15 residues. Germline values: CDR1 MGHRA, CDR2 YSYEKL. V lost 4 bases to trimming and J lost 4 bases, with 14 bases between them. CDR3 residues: CASSRGQNLNQPQHF. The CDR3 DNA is TGCGCCAGCAGCCGCGGACAGAATTTAAATCAGCCCCAGCATTTT.

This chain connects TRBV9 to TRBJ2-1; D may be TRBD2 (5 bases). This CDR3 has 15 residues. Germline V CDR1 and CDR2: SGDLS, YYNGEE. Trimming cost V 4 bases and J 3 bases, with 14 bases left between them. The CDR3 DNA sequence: TGTGCCAGCAGCCCCAAGCATAGCGTCTACAATGAGCAGTTCTTC. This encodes CASSPKHSVYNEQFF.

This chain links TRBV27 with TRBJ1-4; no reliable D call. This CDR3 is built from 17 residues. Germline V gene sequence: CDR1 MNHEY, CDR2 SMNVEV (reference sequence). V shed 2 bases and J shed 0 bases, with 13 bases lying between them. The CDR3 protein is CASSLVYLSATNEKLFF. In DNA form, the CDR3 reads TGTGCCAGCAGTTTAGTGTATTTGAGTGCAACTAATGAAAAACTGTTTTTT.

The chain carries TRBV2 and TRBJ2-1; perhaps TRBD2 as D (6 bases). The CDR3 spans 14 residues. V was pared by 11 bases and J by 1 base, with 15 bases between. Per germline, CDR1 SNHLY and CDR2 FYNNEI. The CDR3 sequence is CALTTSTSYNEQFF. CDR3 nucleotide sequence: TGTGCCTTAACGACTAGTACGTCCTACAATGAGCAGTTCTTC. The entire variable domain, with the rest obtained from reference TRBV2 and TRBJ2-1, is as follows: EPEVTQTPSHQVTQMGQEVILRCVPISNHLYFYWYRQILGQKVEFLVSFYNNEISEKSEIFDDQFSVERPDGSNFTLKIRSTKLEDSAMYFCALTTSTSYNEQFFGPGTRLTVL.

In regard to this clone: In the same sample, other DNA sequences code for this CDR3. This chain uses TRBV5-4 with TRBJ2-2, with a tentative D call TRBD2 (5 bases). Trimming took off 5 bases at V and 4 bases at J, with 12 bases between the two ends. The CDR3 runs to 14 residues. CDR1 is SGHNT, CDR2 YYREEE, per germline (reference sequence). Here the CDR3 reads CASRSGTTTGELFF. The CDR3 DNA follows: TGTGCCAGCAGGTCGGGAACTACCACCGGGGAGCTGTTTTTT.

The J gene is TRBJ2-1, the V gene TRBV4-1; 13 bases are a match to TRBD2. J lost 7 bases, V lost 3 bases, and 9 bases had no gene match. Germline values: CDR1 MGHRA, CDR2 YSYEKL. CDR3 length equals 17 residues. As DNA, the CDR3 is TGCGCCAGCAGCCACGGGACTAGCGGGACCCTTCGGAATGAGCAGTTCTTC. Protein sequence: CASSHGTSGTLRNEQFF.

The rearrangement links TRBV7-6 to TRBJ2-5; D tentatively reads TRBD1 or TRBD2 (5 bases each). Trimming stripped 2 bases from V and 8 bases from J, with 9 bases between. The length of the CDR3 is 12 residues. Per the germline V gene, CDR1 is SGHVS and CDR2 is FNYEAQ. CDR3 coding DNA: TGTGCCAGCAGCTTAAGTGGGGGAACCCAGTACTTC. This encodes CASSLSGGTQYF.